A single sample is the source of the 16 T cell receptor beta chains below, sequenced in a study of cytomegalovirus exposure and HLA in healthy donors. The primer mix had 60 Vbeta and 13 Jbeta primers. Assay: immunoSEQ multiplex PCR; the TCRdb copy retains only in-frame clones and omits some. The sample shows just over 150,000 clones, about 85% of them seen only once. Sequencing was done on a sample of PBMCs. These receptors were obtained from a man younger than 30 in good health and CMV-seropositive.

The chain uses TRBV5-4 and TRBJ1-4; 7 nucleotides align to TRBD1. The ends lost 6 bases at V and 7 bases at J; junction bases unmatched: 9. Germline lookup yields CDR1 SGHNT and CDR2 YYREEE (reference sequence). The CDR3 runs 14 residues. The CDR3 protein is CASTREGASEKLFF. As DNA, the CDR3 is TGTGCCAGCACCCGTGAGGGGGCTAGTGAAAAACTGTTTTTT.

The V and J genes are TRBV7-2 and TRBJ1-1, with D perhaps matching TRBD1 (6 bases). This CDR3 comprises 16 residues. Germline V CDR1 and CDR2: SGHTA, FQGNSA. V gave up 5 bases and J gave up 7 bases, with 23 bases separating them. CDR3 residues: CASSLTNPGVGSEAFF. For the CDR3, the DNA is TGTGCCAGCAGCCTTACCAATCCAGGGGTAGGAAGTGAAGCTTTCTTT.

This chain uses TRBV5-5 with TRBJ2-7, with 8 bases that match TRBD1. From germline, CDR1 is SGHKS and CDR2 YYEKEE (reference sequence). CDR3 length equals 13 residues. The J segment lost 6 bases and the V segment lost 7 bases, leaving 9 bases of the junction unmatched. CDR3 coding DNA: TGTGCCAGCGGCCACAGGGGGTTGGGCGAGCAGTACTTC. Amino acids: CASGHRGLGEQYF.

This CDR3 reads CASSALGLAGGRSPDTQYF. In nucleotides, the CDR3 is TGTGCCAGCAGCGCCCTCGGACTAGCGGGGGGGCGTTCCCCAGATACGCAGTATTTT. The chain recombines TRBV7-3 with TRBJ2-3; 15 bases line up with TRBD2. Germline lookup yields CDR1 SGHTA and CDR2 FQGTGA. CDR3 length equals 19 residues. Trimming took 5 bases from V and 4 from J; bases not matched to a gene: 13.

V is TRBV9 and J is TRBJ2-5; a weak D match, TRBD2 (5 bases). The V gene lost 0 bases and the J gene lost 2 bases, with 8 bases spanning the gap. There are 14 residues in the CDR3. Germline CDR1 and CDR2: SGDLS and YYNGEE. CDR3 nucleotides: TGTGCCAGCAGCGTAGCGGGGAAACAAGAGACCCAGTACTTC. This codes for CASSVAGKQETQYF.

This chain connects TRBV27 to TRBJ2-7, with TRBD2 matching over 11 bases. J lost 4 bases, V lost 3 bases, and 5 bases had no gene match. The CDR3 sequence is 15 residues long. Germline-derived CDR1 and CDR2 are MNHEY and SMNVEV (reference sequence). CDR3 nucleotides: TGTGCCAGCAGTTTGGGTAGCGGGGGGGCGTACGAGCAGTACTTC. Translated: CASSLGSGGAYEQYF.

The V call is TRBV4-2, the J call TRBJ2-1; TRBD2 agrees at 13 bases. Trimming at V came to 1 base and at J to 7 bases, leaving 13 bases not matched to a gene. This CDR3 spans 19 amino acids. The V gene's germline CDR1 is LGHNA and CDR2 YNFKEQ. In nucleotides, the CDR3 is TGTGCCAGCAGCCAAGTCGTACTAGCGGGGGGGCTTTCTACGAATGAGCAGTTCTTC. Protein sequence: CASSQVVLAGGLSTNEQFF.

This chain links TRBV6-5 with TRBJ2-7; 8 bases fit TRBD2. Trimming removed 8 bases from V and 6 bases from J; junction bases left unmatched: 12. The CDR3 has 14 residues. The germline V gene has CDR1 MNHEY and CDR2 SVGAGI. The CDR3 DNA reads TGTGCCAGCGTGGGACCCGGGACTAGTGGCGAGCAGTACTTC. Translation: CASVGPGTSGEQYF.

This clone has a handful of counts. The rearrangement uses TRBV4-3 and TRBJ2-3; 9 bases fit TRBD2. Germline-derived CDR1 and CDR2 are LGHNA and YSLEER. This CDR3 contains 17 residues. V lost 1 base and J lost 2; bases outside the gene matches: 7. This chain's CDR3 is CASSQAPTSGSTDTQYF. The CDR3 coding sequence is TGCGCCAGCAGCCAAGCCCCGACTAGCGGTTCCACAGATACGCAGTATTTT.

J is TRBJ2-5 and V is TRBV15; 8 positions agree with TRBD1. CDR3 length equals 14 residues. The germline gives CDR1 LNHNV, CDR2 YYDKDF (reference sequence). V lost 5 bases, J lost 4 bases, and 6 bases stayed unmatched. The DNA of the CDR3 is TGTGCCACCAGCGGAGGACAGGGACCAGAGACCCAGTACTTC. Its translation is CATSGGQGPETQYF.

This clone occurred once. V gene TRBV9 combines with J gene TRBJ1-3; 11 bases line up with TRBD1. The CDR3 has 17 amino acids. CDR1 and CDR2 (germline): SGDLS, YYNGEE. V lost 2 bases and J lost 3; bases outside the gene matches: 7. CDR3 nucleotides: TGTGCCAGCAGCGTGCACCGGGACAGGGGGTTTGGAAACACCATATATTTT. Translated: CASSVHRDRGFGNTIYF.

J is TRBJ2-1 and V is TRBV4-1, with 9 nucleotides matching TRBD2. This CDR3 has 16 amino acids. The trim removed 4 bases at V and 7 bases at J, leaving 11 bases unmatched. Germline V gene lookup returns CDR1 MGHRA and CDR2 YSYEKL. This CDR3 reads CASSPLLAGGQNEQFF. CDR3 coding DNA: TGCGCCAGCAGCCCCCTACTGGCGGGGGGGCAAAATGAGCAGTTCTTC.

This clone appeared once. V usage is TRBV7-8 and J usage is TRBJ2-1; D ambiguous. The CDR3 length is 15 residues. Germline lookup yields CDR1 SGHVS and CDR2 FQNEAQ. V was cut by 0 bases and J by 0 bases, with 6 bases left in between. This chain's CDR3 is CASSLAESSYNEQFF. CDR3 sequence (DNA): TGTGCCAGCAGCTTAGCTGAGAGCTCCTACAATGAGCAGTTCTTC.

The chain uses TRBV5-4 and TRBJ2-5; D may be TRBD1 (5 bases). TRBJ2-7 explains the end of the DNA better; the J call may be wrong. This CDR3 has 15 amino acids. The germline gives CDR1 SGHNT, CDR2 YYREEE (reference sequence). The CDR3, as DNA: TGTGCCAGCAGCTTGGGGTGGGGCCCCTCCTACGAGCAGTACTTC. Its translation is CASSLGWGPSYEQYF.

The rearrangement joins TRBV15 to TRBJ2-3; a weak D match, TRBD1 (5 bases). The CDR3 is 15 residues long. Germline V gene sequence: CDR1 LNHNV, CDR2 YYDKDF (reference sequence). V lost 0 bases and J lost 6, with 13 bases in between. As DNA, the CDR3 is TGTGCCACCAGCAGAGATTTTGACAGTAGCGATACGCAGTATTTT. It yields the protein CATSRDFDSSDTQYF.

The genes are TRBV29-1 and TRBJ1-1; D is unresolved. In germline, CDR1 is SQVTM, CDR2 ANQGSEA. V was shortened by 4 bases and J by 1 base, with 16 bases between the two germline ends. This CDR3 is 15 amino acids long. The CDR3 DNA follows: TGCAGCGTTGCCCCTATAGCGGGCGGGAACACTGAAGCTTTCTTT. Protein: CSVAPIAGGNTEAFF.